This TCR beta chain was observed in a study of cytomegalovirus exposure and HLA in healthy donors. The study's findings and limits: Later on, analysis showed that most CMV-associated TCR beta chains appeared to be HLA-restricted. Reportedly, cytomegalovirus status was diagnosed with high sensitivity and specificity.

CDR3 length: 13 amino acids. The ends were cut back, 6 bases at V and 2 bases at J, with 10 bases in the middle. The germline V gene encodes CDR1 SQVTM and CDR2 ANQGSEA. This clone turned up a few times. Its antigen is undetermined. The PCR was carried out with 60 Vbeta primers and 13 Jbeta primers. Data came from immunoSEQ multiplex PCR; TCRdb stores just in-frame clones and leaves some out. This sample has about 95,000 clones; roughly four fifths occur once, and the top ten carry less than 4%. This sequence joins TRBV29-1 and TRBJ2-2; possibly TRBD1 for D (5 bases). The receptor was derived from a man aged 25-45 years in good health and CMV-seropositive. Sequenced material: PBMCs. The CDR3 sequence: CSVKTVNTGELFF. The CDR3 DNA sequence: TGCAGCGTGAAGACAGTAAACACCGGGGAGCTGTTTTTT.